A single sample is the source of the 27 T cell receptor beta chains below, sequenced in a study of T cells after yellow fever vaccination (dated by TCRdb to between 2018 and 2021). The sample's treatment or condition label, in plain terms: live attenuated yellow fever vaccine strain. The library was produced with 5' RACE. Instrument on record: Illumina NovaSeq 6000. TCRdb took the public reads, trimmed them with fastp at Q25, ran MiXCR for clone calling and kept in-frame beta chains. Each CDR3 protein gets just one entry, which takes the most common genes and DNA from the rows behind it. The sample table holds 200,000 to 250,000 distinct CDR3 sequences, of which roughly 3% were seen once. The ten biggest clones cover 3.2% of the sample. The sample consisted of CD4+ T cells sorted from PBMCs, taken 10 days after the yellow fever booster vaccination. The origin of the receptors is a young man who received the YFV17D yellow fever vaccine.

This clonotype was detected a few times. The chain is built from TRBV12-3 or TRBV12-4 and TRBJ2-3, with TRBD2 as a possible D gene (6 bases). This CDR3 region has 13 residues. Trimming stripped 2 bases from V and 6 bases from J, with 9 bases between. CDR3 sequence reads: CASSLIGRDTQYF. The DNA of the CDR3 is TGTGCCAGCAGTTTAATAGGGAGGGATACGCAGTATTTT.

There are many counts of this clonotype. The chain recombines TRBV20-1 with TRBJ1-2; D is ambiguous. The CDR3 sequence is 11 residues long. Trimming left V 4 bases short and J 5 bases short, with 8 bases between. Germline V gene sequence: CDR1 DFQATT, CDR2 SNEGSKA (reference sequence). The DNA of the CDR3 is TGCAGTGCTACTCTTGAGTATGGCTACACCTTC. It specifies CSATLEYGYTF.

In this sample, this clonotype turned up a few times. V gene TRBV6-5 combines with J gene TRBJ1-3, with D possibly being TRBD1 (6 bases). V gave up 2 bases and J gave up 2 bases, with 13 bases separating them. The germline gives CDR1 MNHEY, CDR2 SVGAGI. CDR3 length equals 16 residues. The CDR3 loop is CASSYTGQSAGNTIYF. The CDR3 DNA reads TGTGCCAGCAGTTACACAGGGCAATCGGCTGGAAACACCATATATTTT.

The genes are TRBV4-1 and TRBJ2-3; 15 bases fit TRBD2. This CDR3 has 18 amino acids. Germline CDR1 and CDR2: MGHRA and YSYEKL. Trimming cost V 4 bases and J 1 base; bases outside gene matches: 6. The CDR3 reads CASSRGLAGGRRTDTQYF. The DNA of the CDR3 is TGCGCCAGCAGCCGAGGACTAGCGGGGGGGCGCCGCACAGATACGCAGTATTTT.

This rearrangement joins TRBV12-3 or TRBV12-4 to TRBJ1-1; TRBD1 aligns across 8 bases. This CDR3 contains 12 residues. Trimming at V came to 6 bases and at J to 9 bases, leaving 6 bases not matched to a gene. The CDR3 DNA reads TGTGCCAGCAGGAGGGACAGGTTAAAAGCTTTCTTT. Protein sequence: CASRRDRLKAFF.

Only a few counts were recorded for this clonotype. This rearrangement joins TRBV4-1 to TRBJ2-5; 14 bases are a match to TRBD2. CDR3 length equals 15 residues. Per the germline V gene, CDR1 is MGHRA and CDR2 is YSYEKL. J lost 5 bases, V lost 6 bases, and 5 bases had no gene match. The CDR3 nucleotides read TGCGCCAGCAGATCAAGACTAGCGGGGGGGGAGACCCAGTACTTC. This codes for CASRSRLAGGETQYF.

This chain connects TRBV20-1 to TRBJ1-2; 8 nucleotides match TRBD1. Germline lookup yields CDR1 DFQATT and CDR2 SNEGSKA (reference sequence). The ends lost 5 bases at V and 3 bases at J; junction bases unmatched: 11. This CDR3 contains 15 residues. CDR3 coding DNA: TGCAGTGCTGGGGGGGCAGGGGGCGCCGACTATGGCTACACCTTC. Translation: CSAGGAGGADYGYTF.

Many counts were recorded for this clonotype. This CDR3 reads CASSFGTVTVYGYTF. CDR3 DNA sequence: TGTGCCAGCAGCTTTGGGACAGTAACCGTGTATGGCTACACCTTC. The rearrangement joins TRBV7-2 to TRBJ1-2, with 7 positions matching TRBD1. Looked up from germline, CDR1 is SGHTA and CDR2 is FQGNSA. The V segment lost 3 bases and the J segment 5 bases; nucleotides outside the gene matches: 9. The CDR3 has 15 amino acids.

In its sample, this clonotype was seen many times. The rearrangement joins TRBV12-3 or TRBV12-4 to TRBJ1-5; D ambiguous. There are 15 residues in the CDR3. Trimming pared 2 bases from V and 6 bases from J, leaving 14 bases between. The CDR3 coding sequence is TGTGCCAGCAGTTTAAGCCCGATTCGAATTCAGCCCCAGCATTTT. Amino acid sequence: CASSLSPIRIQPQHF.

This clonotype was seen repeatedly, ten times or more. The chain joins TRBV7-3 to TRBJ2-2, with D possibly matching TRBD1 (5 bases). The V gene lost 5 bases and the J gene lost 7 bases, with 17 bases spanning the gap. Germline values: CDR1 SGHTA, CDR2 FQGTGA. The CDR3 extends over 15 amino acids. CDR3 nucleotide sequence: TGTGCCAGCAGCCCCTTTGGGCAGGGTGACGGGGAGCTGTTTTTT. It is translated as CASSPFGQGDGELFF. Filled out from reference TRBV7-3 and TRBJ2-2, the complete variable domain reads GAGVSQTPSNKVTEKGKYVELRCDPISGHTALYWYRQSLGQGPEFLIYFQGTGAADDSGLPNDRFFAVRPEGSVSTLKIQRTERGDSAVYLCASSPFGQGDGELFFGEGSRLTVL.

In its sample, this clonotype was seen a few times. The genes are TRBV20-1 and TRBJ1-2, with unresolved D. V gave up 0 bases and J gave up 7 bases, with 18 bases separating them. This CDR3 contains 15 residues. Germline CDR1 is DFQATT and CDR2 is SNEGSKA (reference sequence). The CDR3 loop is CSARDETYQWGGYTF. The CDR3 DNA is TGCAGTGCTAGAGATGAAACTTACCAGTGGGGTGGCTACACCTTC.

This clonotype was seen at least ten times. The CDR3 nucleotides read TGTGCCAGCAGCAAAGGACAGATAACGAACACTGAAGCTTTCTTT. Encoded protein: CASSKGQITNTEAFF. The V call is TRBV7-3, the J call TRBJ1-1; tentatively, D is TRBD1 (6 bases). The CDR3 has 15 residues. Germline assignment: CDR1 SGHTA and CDR2 FQGTGA. The germline V and J ends were trimmed by 5 bases and 1 base, with 14 bases remaining between them.

This clonotype was observed a handful of times. CDR3 region: CASGRVVGNQPQHF. CDR3 DNA sequence: TGCGCCAGCGGGAGGGTAGTGGGCAATCAGCCCCAGCATTTT. V is TRBV10-2 and J is TRBJ1-5, with D hard to call. Germline values: CDR1 WSHSY, CDR2 SAAADI. Trimming took 8 bases from V and 2 from J, leaving 13 bases between them. This CDR3 spans 14 amino acids.

This clonotype was seen at least ten times. The chain is built from TRBV4-3 and TRBJ2-3, with TRBD2 as a possible D gene (5 bases). The CDR3 sequence is 16 residues long. In germline, CDR1 is LGHNA, CDR2 YSLEER. V gave up 1 base and J gave up 6 bases, with 17 bases separating them. CDR3 region: CASSQGAGKRKDTQYF. The CDR3 bases are TGCGCCAGCAGCCAAGGGGCCGGGAAGAGGAAGGATACGCAGTATTTT.

This clonotype was counted ten times or more. J is TRBJ2-1 and V is TRBV5-4, with D possibly being TRBD1 (5 bases). V lost 4 bases to trimming and J lost 4 bases, with 21 bases between them. This CDR3 is 17 amino acids long. Germline CDR1 SGHNT, CDR2 YYREEE (reference sequence). The CDR3 sequence: CASSLWTPGVGYNEQFF. The CDR3 bases are TGTGCCAGCAGCCTTTGGACACCCGGAGTTGGGTACAATGAGCAGTTCTTC. Supplemented by reference TRBV5-4 and TRBJ2-1, the full variable domain reads ETGVTQSPTHLIKTRGQQVTLRCSSQSGHNTVSWYQQALGQGPQFIFQYYREEENGRGNFPPRFSGLQFPNYSSELNVNALELDDSALYLCASSLWTPGVGYNEQFFGPGTRLTVL.

The chain carries TRBV7-2 and TRBJ2-7; 12 bases map to TRBD2. Germline-derived CDR1 and CDR2 are SGHTA and FQGNSA. This CDR3 has 18 amino acids. The ends lost 8 bases at V and 2 bases at J; junction bases unmatched: 16. DNA of the CDR3: TGTGCCAGCGGAAAGACAGACCTCGGACTAGCGGGGACCTACGAGCAGTACTTC. This encodes CASGKTDLGLAGTYEQYF.

At least ten counts were recorded for this clonotype. This chain links TRBV20-1 with TRBJ2-7, with D possibly TRBD1 on 5 matching bases. Germline lookup yields CDR1 DFQATT and CDR2 SNEGSKA (reference sequence). V was trimmed by 4 bases and J by 2 bases, leaving 15 bases between them. The CDR3 is 14 residues long. Here the CDR3 DNA reads TGCAGTGCTACCTCTGGGGCCCCCGCCTACGAGCAGTACTTC. Encoded protein: CSATSGAPAYEQYF.

This clonotype was detected ten times or more. V gene TRBV7-2 combines with J gene TRBJ1-1; D possibly corresponds to TRBD1 (6 bases). The V end was cut by 1 base, the J end by 6 bases, with 9 bases between. This CDR3 has 13 residues. Germline CDR1 is SGHTA and CDR2 is FQGNSA. The DNA for the CDR3 is TGTGCCAGCAGCTTAGGAGGGGGGGCTGAAGCTTTCTTT. It translates to CASSLGGGAEAFF.

This clonotype was observed many times. The gene calls are TRBV7-3 and TRBJ2-6; D is undetermined. The germline CDR1 and CDR2 sequences are SGHTA and FQGTGA. This CDR3 has 14 residues. The ends were cut back, 7 bases at V and 0 bases at J, with 7 bases in the middle. The CDR3 sequence is CASTQDSGANVLTF. The CDR3, as DNA: TGTGCCAGCACCCAGGACTCTGGGGCCAACGTCCTGACTTTC.

This clonotype was found many times. The J gene is TRBJ1-5, the V gene TRBV7-8; D gene unclear. Trimming pared 5 bases from V and 2 bases from J, leaving 10 bases between. Germline CDR1 SGHVS, CDR2 FQNEAQ. The CDR3 consists of 14 residues. In DNA form, the CDR3 reads TGTGCCAGCAGCCACCGGGAGGGCAATCAGCCCCAGCATTTT. Amino acids: CASSHREGNQPQHF.

The sample holds a few counts of this clonotype. The rearrangement links TRBV7-2 to TRBJ2-7; D is unclear. V lost 0 bases to trimming and J lost 2 bases, with 14 bases between them. Per germline, CDR1 SGHTA and CDR2 FQGNSA. This CDR3 contains 16 residues. The chain's CDR3 is CASSLAIVRATYEQYF. CDR3 nucleotides: TGTGCCAGCAGCTTAGCGATAGTCCGAGCCACCTACGAGCAGTACTTC.

This clonotype has more than one count but fewer than ten. The germline gene is not matched at one end of the junction; a read error may be the cause. The chain joins TRBV18 to TRBJ2-1; tentative D call: TRBD1 (6 bases). CDR3 length: 12 amino acids. The germline V gene has CDR1 KGHSH and CDR2 LQKENI. The CDR3: CASSPPGQLHRF. The CDR3 DNA sequence: TGTGCCAGCTCACCACCTGGACAGCTACATCGTTTC. Together with reference TRBV18 and TRBJ2-1, the CDR3 gives the full variable domain: NAGVMQNPRHLVRRRGQEARLRCSPMKGHSHVYWYRQLPEEGLKFMVYLQKENIIDESGMPKERFSAEFPKEGPSILRIQQVVRGDSAAYFCASSPPGQLHRFGPGTRLTVL.

This clonotype occurred many times. This chain connects TRBV6-1 to TRBJ2-3; D is undetermined. This CDR3 region has 12 residues. Germline V gene data show CDR1 as MNHNS and CDR2 as SASEGT. V was cut by 0 bases and J by 12 bases, with 10 bases left in between. The CDR3 reads CASSEAGPPQYF. CDR3 nucleotide sequence: TGTGCCAGCAGTGAAGCGGGCCCGCCCCAGTATTTT.

This sequence joins TRBV3-1 and TRBJ2-7; 9 bases are shared with TRBD2. Germline-derived CDR1 and CDR2 are LGHDT and YNNKEL (reference sequence). This CDR3 contains 14 residues. Trimming removed 4 bases from V and 2 bases from J; junction bases left unmatched: 3. The CDR3 DNA is TGTGCCAGCAGCCGGGCGGGGGGGACCTACGAGCAGTACTTC. Protein product: CASSRAGGTYEQYF.

This clonotype was observed at least ten times. This chain connects TRBV20-1 to TRBJ2-5; 8 positions match TRBD2. With 0 bases clipped from V and 7 bases from J, the junction kept 10 bases outside the gene matches. CDR1 and CDR2 from the germline V gene are DFQATT and SNEGSKA (reference sequence). The CDR3 length is 15 residues. CDR3 DNA sequence: TGCAGTGCTAGAGATAGCGGGGAGGCCGGGGGGACCCAGTACTTC. Residues: CSARDSGEAGGTQYF.

The rearrangement links TRBV6-5 to TRBJ2-1; 14 bases are shared with TRBD2. CDR1 is MNHEY, CDR2 SVGAGI, per germline. The CDR3 runs to 16 residues. The V and J ends lost 5 bases and 6 bases, in that order; junction bases with no gene match: 6. The CDR3 DNA reads TGTGCCAGCAGTCCCCGGACTAGCGGGGGGCCCAATGAGCAGTTCTTC. Its translation is CASSPRTSGGPNEQFF.

This clonotype was detected ten times or more. The rearrangement joins TRBV12-3 or TRBV12-4 to TRBJ2-5; D unclear. This CDR3 spans 14 amino acids. The V end was cut by 3 bases, the J end by 2 bases, with 10 bases between. Here the CDR3 DNA reads TGTGCCAGCAGTTTTCCCCCCCGGCAAGAGACCCAGTACTTC. This codes for CASSFPPRQETQYF.